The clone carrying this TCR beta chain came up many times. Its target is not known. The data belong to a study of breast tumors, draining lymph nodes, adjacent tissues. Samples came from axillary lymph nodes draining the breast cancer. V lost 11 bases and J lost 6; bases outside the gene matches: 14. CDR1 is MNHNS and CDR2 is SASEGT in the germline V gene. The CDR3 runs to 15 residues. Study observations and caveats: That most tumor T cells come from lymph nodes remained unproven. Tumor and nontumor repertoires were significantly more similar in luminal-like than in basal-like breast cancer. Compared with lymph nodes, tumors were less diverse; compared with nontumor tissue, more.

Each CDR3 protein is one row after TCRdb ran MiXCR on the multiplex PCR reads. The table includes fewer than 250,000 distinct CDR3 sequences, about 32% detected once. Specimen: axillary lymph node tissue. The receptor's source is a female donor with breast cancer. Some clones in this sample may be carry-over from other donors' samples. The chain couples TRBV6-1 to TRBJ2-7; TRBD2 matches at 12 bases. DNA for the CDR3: TGTGCCTCCCGCCCGCCGACTAGCGGGAGATCCGAGCAGTACTTC. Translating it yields CASRPPTSGRSEQYF.